The next 32 T cell receptor beta chains were all read from a single sample in a study of blood T cell repertoires in COVID-19. Sequencing was performed with immunoSEQ multiplex PCR; in TCRdb, only in-frame clones are kept and a portion is missing. This sample has 200,000 to 250,000 clones; 65% to 85% occur once, and the top ten carry 0.95% to 1.5%. Sequencing was carried out using peripheral blood. The receptors stem from a woman in her thirties with COVID-19, enrolled during active disease.

The chain joins TRBV21-1 to TRBJ1-1; the D call in the table, TRBD1, was not verified against the DNA. TRBV21-1 is a recognized pseudogene. The CDR3 has 15 residues. CDR3 sequence (DNA): TGTGCCAGCAGCAAAGGAGGGACAGTGAACACTGAAGCTTTCTTT. Protein product: CASSKGGTVNTEAFF.

A single count supports this clone. CDR3 sequence: CASTLGQGNYGYTF. For the CDR3, the DNA is TGTGCCAGCACCCTAGGACAGGGGAACTATGGCTACACCTTC. The gene calls are TRBV5-5 and TRBJ1-2; 9 bases agree with TRBD1. The junction had 5 bases not matched to a gene; V was cut back by 6 bases and J by 2 bases. The CDR3 loop spans 14 amino acids. Germline V gives CDR1 SGHKS, CDR2 YYEKEE (reference sequence). Variable domain in full (rest from reference TRBV5-5 and TRBJ1-2): DAGVTQSPTHLIKTRGQQVTLRCSPISGHKSVSWYQQVLGQGPQFIFQYYEKEERGRGNFPDRFSARQFPNYSSELNVNALLLGDSALYLCASTLGQGNYGYTFGSGTRLTVV.

The chain recombines TRBV27 with TRBJ2-4, with 7 bases identical to TRBD2. The V gene's germline CDR1 is MNHEY and CDR2 SMNVEV (reference sequence). This CDR3 contains 16 residues. The ends lost 3 bases at V and 0 bases at J; junction bases unmatched: 5. CDR3 bases: TGTGCCAGCAGTTTCGGCGGGAGTCTAGCCAAAAACATTCAGTACTTC. Translated: CASSFGGSLAKNIQYF.

The chain is built from TRBV6-1 and TRBJ1-3, with TRBD1 matching over 7 bases. Trimming at V came to 3 bases and at J to 4 bases, leaving 6 bases not matched to a gene. The CDR3 loop spans 15 amino acids. The germline V gene has CDR1 MNHNS and CDR2 SASEGT. The CDR3 region is CASSDVRGRGNTIYF. DNA of the CDR3: TGTGCCAGCAGTGACGTCAGGGGGAGAGGAAACACCATATATTTT.

The chain employs TRBV4-2 and TRBJ1-5; the D gene is possibly TRBD1 (6 bases). V lost 3 bases and J 1 base, leaving 10 bases between the germline ends. The CDR3 has 15 amino acids. The V gene's germline CDR1 is LGHNA and CDR2 YNFKEQ. For the CDR3, the DNA is TGTGCCAGCAGCCAGGGGGCTGGAAGCAATCAGCCCCAGCATTTT. It is translated as CASSQGAGSNQPQHF.

This clone appeared once. The rearrangement uses TRBV3-1 (or the pseudogene TRBV3-2) and TRBJ1-1, with a weak D call TRBD1 (5 bases). Trimming removed 4 bases at V and 5 bases at J, with 14 bases between. The germline V gene encodes CDR1 LGHDT and CDR2 YNNKEL (reference sequence). The length of the CDR3 is 14 residues. The CDR3 DNA is TGTGCCAGCAGCCTCAGGGTCTCGTCTACTGAAGCTTTCTTT. This gives the protein CASSLRVSSTEAFF.

The rearrangement joins TRBV30 to TRBJ2-7, with D possibly TRBD2 on 7 matching bases. V was clipped by 6 bases and J by 2 bases, with 17 bases between them. The CDR3 loop spans 14 amino acids. From germline, CDR1 is GTSNPN and CDR2 SVGIG (reference sequence). This chain's CDR3 is CACLGGRGAYEQYF. As DNA, the CDR3 is TGTGCCTGCCTTGGGGGCCGGGGGGCCTACGAGCAGTACTTC. The full variable domain, with the rest looked up from reference TRBV30 and TRBJ2-7, is SQTIHQWPATLVQPVGSPLSLECTVEGTSNPNLYWYRQAAGRGLQLLFYSVGIGQISSEVPQNLSASRPQDRQFILSSKKLLLSDSGFYLCACLGGRGAYEQYFGPGTRLTVT.

This sequence joins TRBV19 and TRBJ2-3, with 12 bases identical to TRBD2. V shed 8 bases, J shed 0 bases, and the junction held 12 bases outside the gene matches. The CDR3 has 18 residues. Germline V gene lookup returns CDR1 LNHDA and CDR2 SQIVND (reference sequence). This chain's CDR3 is CASEPGQTSGRSTDTQYF. As DNA, the CDR3 is TGTGCCAGTGAACCGGGACAGACTAGCGGGAGAAGCACAGATACGCAGTATTTT.

V is TRBV27 and J is TRBJ1-6; no definite D call. The CDR3 covers 12 residues. Germline lookup yields CDR1 MNHEY and CDR2 SMNVEV (reference sequence). V was shortened by 3 bases and J by 5 bases, with 2 bases between the two germline ends. The CDR3 region is CASSFNNSPLHF. The CDR3 coding sequence is TGTGCCAGCAGTTTTAATAATTCACCCCTCCACTTT.

The CDR3 is CASRSTGNTEAFF. The CDR3 nucleotides read TGCGCCAGCAGGTCGACAGGTAACACTGAAGCTTTCTTT. The V and J genes are TRBV23-1 and TRBJ1-1; D perhaps matches TRBD1 (6 bases). TRBV23-1 is an ORF; its function is uncertain. V lost 6 bases and J lost 2, with 10 bases in between. There are 13 residues in the CDR3.

CDR3 DNA sequence: TGTGCCAGCAGCTTAGCTGTTCGCTTGGGACTAGTATCCTACAATGAGCAGTTCTTC. This translates into CASSLAVRLGLVSYNEQFF. The V call is TRBV11-2, the J call TRBJ2-1, with 8 bases identical to TRBD2. The CDR3 covers 19 residues. CDR1 SGHAT and CDR2 FQNNGV come from the germline V gene. The V segment lost 1 base and the J segment 1 base; nucleotides outside the gene matches: 12. The full variable domain, in which reference TRBV11-2 and TRBJ2-1 provide the parts outside the CDR3, is EAGVAQSPRYKIIEKRQSVAFWCNPISGHATLYWYQQILGQGPKLLIQFQNNGVVDDSQLPKDRFSAERLKGVDSTLKIQPAKLEDSAVYLCASSLAVRLGLVSYNEQFFGPGTRLTVL.

A single count supports this clone. The chain is built from TRBV7-9 and TRBJ2-4; D is possibly TRBD1 (6 bases). Germline CDR1 is SEHNR and CDR2 is FQNEAQ (reference sequence). The CDR3 contains 16 residues. Trimming removed 5 bases at V and 2 bases at J, with 16 bases between. Here the CDR3 reads CASSTPDRSPKNIQYF. CDR3 nucleotide sequence: TGTGCCAGCAGCACCCCCGACAGGTCTCCCAAAAACATTCAGTACTTC.

This clone has a handful of counts. The CDR3 DNA is TGTGCCAGCAGCCGGGAGGGACAGTCCTACACTGAAGCTTTCTTT. Amino acids: CASSREGQSYTEAFF. V is TRBV5-4 and J is TRBJ1-1; TRBD1 matches 7 bases. The length of the CDR3 is 15 residues. After removal of 4 bases from V and 3 bases from J, the junction contained 9 bases not matched to a gene. In germline, CDR1 is SGHNT, CDR2 YYREEE (reference sequence).

V and J are TRBV7-8 and TRBJ1-1, with 12 nucleotides matching TRBD1. Germline CDR1 is SGHVS and CDR2 is FQNEAQ. Germline trimming cut 5 bases from V and 7 bases from J; bases unmatched to any gene: 11. The CDR3 runs to 16 residues. CDR3 protein: CASSIRGTGGLGEAFF. The DNA for the CDR3 is TGTGCCAGCAGCATAAGGGGGACAGGGGGCTTAGGTGAAGCTTTCTTT. Full variable domain (rest looked up from reference TRBV7-8 and TRBJ1-1): GAGVSQSPRYKVAKRGQDVALRCDPISGHVSLFWYQQALGQGPEFLTYFQNEAQLDKSGLPSDRFFAERPEGSVSTLKIQRTQQEDSAVYLCASSIRGTGGLGEAFFGQGTRLTVV.

J is TRBJ1-2 and V is TRBV29-1, with D possibly matching TRBD1 (5 bases). With 1 base removed from V and 6 bases from J, the gap between germline ends came to 9 bases. The CDR3 is 12 amino acids. Per the germline V gene, CDR1 is SQVTM and CDR2 is ANQGSEA. The CDR3 spells CSVEGTPNGYTF. The DNA for the CDR3 is TGCAGCGTTGAAGGGACACCGAATGGCTACACCTTC. Supplemented by reference TRBV29-1 and TRBJ1-2, the full variable domain reads SAVISQKPSRDICQRGTSLTIQCQVDSQVTMMFWYRQQPGQSLTLIATANQGSEATYESGFVIDKFPISRPNLTFSTLTVSNMSPEDSSIYLCSVEGTPNGYTFGSGTRLTVV.

The chain combines TRBV4-3 with TRBJ1-3; possibly TRBD1 for D (6 bases). Germline CDR1 is LGHNA and CDR2 is YSLEER. The length of the CDR3 is 14 residues. The germline V and J ends were trimmed by 4 bases and 2 bases, with 9 bases remaining between them. In DNA, the CDR3 is TGCGCCAGCAGCCCCAACAGGGCTGGAAACACCATATATTTT. Amino acids: CASSPNRAGNTIYF.

The V gene is TRBV6-1, the J gene TRBJ2-7, with TRBD1 matching over 10 bases. Germline V gene lookup returns CDR1 MNHNS and CDR2 SASEGT. This CDR3 contains 16 residues. V was pared by 4 bases and J by 6 bases, with 12 bases of the junction left unmatched. In DNA form, the CDR3 reads TGTGCCAGCAGTGTAGCCTTAGGGACAGGGGCCGCCGAGCAGTACTTC. This gives the protein CASSVALGTGAAEQYF.

This clone was seen once. The junction does not match germline at one end; this may be a read error. In the same sample, other DNA sequences code for this CDR3. DNA of the CDR3: TGTGCCAGCAGCGAAACCTATAATGAGCAGTTCTTC. Protein product: CASSETYNEQFF. V gene TRBV6-2 or TRBV6-3 combines with J gene TRBJ2-1, with unresolved D. This CDR3 is 12 amino acids long. CDR1 and CDR2 (germline): MNHEY, SVGEGT.

The chain recombines TRBV7-2 with TRBJ1-1; 9 bases are a match to TRBD1. This CDR3 is 13 amino acids long. The germline gives CDR1 SGHTA, CDR2 FQGNSA. After removal of 5 bases from V and 4 bases from J, the junction contained 2 bases not matched to a gene. The CDR3 coding sequence is TGTGCCAGCAGCGCGGGACAGGGCACTGAAGCTTTCTTT. As protein: CASSAGQGTEAFF.

This chain joins TRBV7-6 and TRBJ2-5; perhaps TRBD2 as D (6 bases). The CDR3 runs to 15 residues. The germline CDR1 and CDR2 sequences are SGHVS and FNYEAQ. V was shortened by 1 base and J by 3 bases, with 12 bases between the two germline ends. The CDR3 region has the DNA TGTGCCAGCAGCTTAGGGGCTGGGGGGAAAGAGACCCAGTACTTC. Encoded protein: CASSLGAGGKETQYF.

V is TRBV7-2 and J is TRBJ2-7; maybe TRBD2 (5 bases). V was pared by 4 bases and J by 2 bases, with 21 bases between. Per germline, CDR1 SGHTA and CDR2 FQGNSA. The CDR3 runs 17 residues. The chain's CDR3 is CASSSVGFGGSTYEQYF. The CDR3 nucleotides read TGTGCCAGCAGCTCCGTAGGATTCGGAGGTTCCACCTACGAGCAGTACTTC.

The J gene is TRBJ1-2, the V gene TRBV6-5; D not certain. Trimming took off 6 bases at V and 3 bases at J, with 11 bases between the two ends. The germline V gene encodes CDR1 MNHEY and CDR2 SVGAGI. This CDR3 spans 13 amino acids. CDR3 nucleotide sequence: TGTGCCAGCAGCGCGACAAGTTACTATGGCTACACCTTC. Amino acid sequence: CASSATSYYGYTF.

This clone was seen a handful of times. The chain uses TRBV4-2 and TRBJ2-7, with 11 bases identical to TRBD2. CDR3 length: 17 residues. V shed 0 bases and J 1 base; nucleotides not matched to a gene: 5. The germline CDR1 and CDR2 sequences are LGHNA and YNFKEQ. CDR3 region: CASSQDLTSGSSYEQYF. In nucleotides, the CDR3 is TGTGCCAGCAGCCAAGACCTCACTAGCGGGAGTTCCTACGAGCAGTACTTC.

The chain is built from TRBV5-1 and TRBJ2-1, with TRBD2 as a possible D gene (6 bases). The germline CDR1 and CDR2 sequences are SGHRS and YFSETQ. The CDR3 loop spans 12 amino acids. V lost 5 bases, J lost 8 bases, and 11 bases lay in between. CDR3 nucleotide sequence: TGCGCCAGCAGTTTGACTAGTCATGAGCAGTTCTTC. Its protein is CASSLTSHEQFF. Combining the CDR3 with reference TRBV5-1 and TRBJ2-1 gives the whole variable domain KAGVTQTPRYLIKTRGQQVTLSCSPISGHRSVSWYQQTPGQGLQFLFEYFSETQRNKGNFPGRFSGRQFSNSRSEMNVSTLELGDSALYLCASSLTSHEQFFGPGTRLTVL.

The rearrangement links TRBV5-1 to TRBJ1-3; TRBD1 might be the D (5 bases). Germline lookup yields CDR1 SGHRS and CDR2 YFSETQ. Trimming cost V 6 bases and J 8 bases, with 21 bases left between them. The CDR3 is 15 residues long. The CDR3 nucleotides read TGCGCCAGCAACCCGGGCAGGGAGGTCGGTGACACCATATATTTT. Its translation: CASNPGREVGDTIYF.

The V and J genes are TRBV5-1 and TRBJ2-1; TRBD2 aligns across 10 bases. Germline V gene lookup returns CDR1 SGHRS and CDR2 YFSETQ. This CDR3 comprises 17 residues. V was clipped by 0 bases and J by 7 bases; unmatched bases: 10. The CDR3 protein is CASSLDPSGGSLNEQFF. The CDR3 nucleotides are TGCGCCAGCAGCTTGGACCCTAGCGGGGGAAGTTTGAATGAGCAGTTCTTC.

This chain uses TRBV24-1 with TRBJ1-2; possibly TRBD1 for D (6 bases). The length of the CDR3 is 14 residues. Germline CDR1 and CDR2: KGHDR and SFDVKD. V lost 2 bases and J 2 bases, leaving 8 bases between the germline ends. The chain's CDR3 is CATSDSGTNYGYTF. The CDR3 bases are TGTGCCACCAGTGATTCCGGGACAAACTATGGCTACACCTTC.

The chain couples TRBV6-2 or TRBV6-3 to TRBJ1-2; D is uncertain. The CDR3 spans 14 residues. The germline CDR1 and CDR2 sequences are MNHEY and SVGEGT. The V end lost 2 bases, the J end lost 8 bases, and 15 bases lay between the germline ends. In DNA form, the CDR3 reads TGTGCCAGCAGTTACCTGGTGCTGCGGGTCGGCTACACCTTC. Its translation: CASSYLVLRVGYTF.

This clone appeared once. The chain carries TRBV5-4 and TRBJ2-2, with 9 bases fitting TRBD2. From germline, CDR1 is SGHNT and CDR2 YYREEE (reference sequence). The CDR3 runs to 13 residues. The CDR3 loop is CASGGRNTGELFF. In DNA, the CDR3 is TGTGCTAGCGGGGGCCGAAACACCGGGGAGCTGTTTTTT.

The chain links TRBV27 to TRBJ2-1; TRBD1 is a possible D gene (6 bases). V lost 5 bases to trimming and J lost 0 bases, with 11 bases between them. The CDR3 spans 15 residues. Germline CDR1 MNHEY, CDR2 SMNVEV (reference sequence). In DNA, the CDR3 is TGTGCCAGCAGTCCTAGGGGGAACTCCTACAATGAGCAGTTCTTC. This translates into CASSPRGNSYNEQFF.

V gene TRBV7-2 combines with J gene TRBJ2-1; 11 bases fit TRBD2. The CDR3 is 17 residues long. The junction had 3 bases not matched to a gene; V was cut back by 1 base and J by 1 base. Germline CDR1 SGHTA, CDR2 FQGNSA. The CDR3, as DNA: TGTGCCAGCAGCTTAGAAAGACTAGCGGGATCCTACAATGAGCAGTTCTTC. This codes for CASSLERLAGSYNEQFF.

The rearrangement uses TRBV15 and TRBJ2-7; 12 nucleotides match TRBD2. With 0 bases clipped from V and 5 bases from J, the junction kept 11 bases outside the gene matches. CDR1 and CDR2 from the germline V gene are LNHNV and YYDKDF (reference sequence). The CDR3 totals 18 residues. CDR3 DNA sequence: TGTGCCACCAGCAGAGATGTCACTAGCGGGAGGCCCCTCGACGAGCAGTACTTC. This translates into CATSRDVTSGRPLDEQYF.